This entry concerns a single TCR beta chain. Antigen: not known. With approximately ten days of culture completed, CD4+ T cells were isolated. This sample is part of a study of vaccination effects on CD4 cells after COVID-19. Whole-study results and caveats: There were few convalescent patients in the study and no early post-infection timepoints. There was marked clonal contraction among infection- and vaccine-induced clones late after vaccination. Vaccine-induced clones in healthy vaccinees cross-reacted with common cold coronaviruses in only 1 of 255 cases.

The CDR3 is made up of 17 amino acids. The repertoire was sequenced with immunoSEQ multiplex PCR; TCRdb's copy has only in-frame clones and lacks some. This table has roughly 29,000 clones, about 60% appearing once. The specimen was CD4+ T cells from PBMCs cultured without peptide, collected before COVID-19 vaccination. This sequence was found in a human donor who received a COVID-19 vaccine. The genes are TRBV1 and TRBJ1-5. TRBV1 is a listed pseudogene. The CDR3 sequence: CTSSQEWGGRFNQPQHF. The CDR3 coding sequence is TGCACCAGCAGCCAAGAGTGGGGAGGGAGGTTCAATCAGCCCCAGCATTTT.